This record looks at one T cell receptor (beta chain) sequence and its context. Its antigen is not known. This entry is derived from a study of cytomegalovirus exposure and HLA in healthy donors. Study-wide points: Previous analysis showed most TCR beta V segments were productive about 87% or about 30% of the time. Listed as cytomegalovirus-associated were 164 TCR beta chains. There were reportedly fewer N-insertions in an Asian-associated ancestry cluster than the roughly 680-donor mean, in a later analysis.

Primers included in the PCR were 60 Vbeta and 13 Jbeta primers. Libraries were prepared by immunoSEQ multiplex PCR; TCRdb keeps only in-frame clonotypes and omits some of them. Found here are 100,000 to 150,000 clones, 65% to 75% of them singletons; the top ten hold around 5.5%. The V gene's germline CDR1 is SQVTM and CDR2 ANQGSEA. The CDR3 sequence is 12 residues long. V shed 4 bases and J shed 7 bases, with 13 bases lying between them. The sequenced material came from PBMCs. The sequence derives from a woman between 50 and 59 years old in good health and CMV-seropositive. The gene calls are TRBV29-1 and TRBJ2-5, with D maybe TRBD2 (5 bases). CDR3 region: CSVGFSEGTQYF. In DNA, the CDR3 is TGCAGCGTTGGGTTCTCCGAGGGGACCCAGTACTTC.